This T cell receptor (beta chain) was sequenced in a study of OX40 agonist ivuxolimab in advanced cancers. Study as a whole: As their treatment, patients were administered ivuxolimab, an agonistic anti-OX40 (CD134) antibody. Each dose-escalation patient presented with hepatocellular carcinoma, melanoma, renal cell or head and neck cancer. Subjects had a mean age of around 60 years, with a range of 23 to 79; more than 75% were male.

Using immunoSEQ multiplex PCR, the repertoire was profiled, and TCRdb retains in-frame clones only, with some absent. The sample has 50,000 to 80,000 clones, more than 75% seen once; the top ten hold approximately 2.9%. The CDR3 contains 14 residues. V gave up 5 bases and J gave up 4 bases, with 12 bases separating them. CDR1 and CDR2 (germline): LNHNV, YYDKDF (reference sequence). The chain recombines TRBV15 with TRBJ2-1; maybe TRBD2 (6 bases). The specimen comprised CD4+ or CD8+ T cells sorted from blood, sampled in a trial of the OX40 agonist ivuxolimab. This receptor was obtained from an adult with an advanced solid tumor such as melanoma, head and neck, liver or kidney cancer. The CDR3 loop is CATSLSSAYNEQFF. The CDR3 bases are TGTGCCACCAGCCTGTCTAGCGCATACAATGAGCAGTTCTTC.